The next 19 T cell receptor beta chains were all read from a single sample in a study of blood T cell repertoires in COVID-19. Assay: immunoSEQ multiplex PCR; the TCRdb copy retains only in-frame clones and omits some. The sample records 350,000 or so clones, 88% being singletons. Sequenced input: PBMCs or T cells enriched from blood (not recorded which). The receptors were sampled from a woman in her 30s who had been exposed to COVID-19.

This sequence joins TRBV7-2 and TRBJ2-7; TRBD1 matches 7 bases. Germline V gene lookup returns CDR1 SGHTA and CDR2 FQGNSA. CDR3 size: 14 residues. The V gene end was trimmed by 0 bases and the J gene end by 9 bases; junction bases not matched to a gene: 8. CDR3 sequence (DNA): TGTGCCAGCAGCTTAGCCGACAGGGCCCTCGGGCAGTACTTC. It translates to CASSLADRALGQYF.

The CDR3 loop is CSVGQGVEAFF. CDR3 coding DNA: TGCAGCGTTGGACAGGGTGTTGAAGCTTTCTTT. This rearrangement joins TRBV29-1 to TRBJ1-1, with TRBD1 identical over 7 bases. J lost 7 bases, V lost 4 bases, and 3 bases had no gene match. The germline CDR1 and CDR2 sequences are SQVTM and ANQGSEA. The CDR3 has 11 residues. The whole variable domain, remainder taken from reference TRBV29-1 and TRBJ1-1, is SAVISQKPSRDICQRGTSLTIQCQVDSQVTMMFWYRQQPGQSLTLIATANQGSEATYESGFVIDKFPISRPNLTFSTLTVSNMSPEDSSIYLCSVGQGVEAFFGQGTRLTVV.

The chain combines TRBV6-1 with TRBJ1-2; D not resolved. The CDR3 totals 15 residues. Trimming stripped 0 bases from V and 4 bases from J, with 12 bases between. Germline CDR1 is MNHNS and CDR2 is SASEGT. This CDR3 is CASSEAGRSGYGYTF. As DNA, the CDR3 is TGTGCCAGCAGTGAAGCGGGCCGCTCCGGCTATGGCTACACCTTC.

The chain has TRBV14 and TRBJ2-1; D ambiguous. Germline V gene data show CDR1 as SGHDN and CDR2 as FVKESK. Trimming removed 0 bases at V and 0 bases at J, with 12 bases between. This CDR3 is built from 17 residues. The CDR3 loop is CASSQEVSWSSYNEQFF. CDR3 DNA: TGTGCCAGCAGCCAAGAAGTGTCCTGGAGCTCCTACAATGAGCAGTTCTTC.

This rearrangement joins TRBV21-1 to TRBJ2-7; the table's D call TRBD1 went unverified against the DNA. TRBV21-1 has pseudogene status. The CDR3 is 13 amino acids. CDR3 in amino acids: CASRRYRDYEQYF. CDR3 in DNA: TGTGCCAGCAGACGATACAGGGACTACGAGCAGTACTTC.

This sequence joins TRBV10-3 and TRBJ1-2; perhaps TRBD1 as D (5 bases). Germline CDR1 is ENHRY and CDR2 is SYGVKD. The CDR3 spans 13 residues. V was shortened by 4 bases and J by 2 bases, with 8 bases between the two germline ends. In nucleotides, the CDR3 is TGTGCCATCAGTGGCCCAGGGAACTATGGCTACACCTTC. This translates into CAISGPGNYGYTF.

The chain uses TRBV7-3 and TRBJ2-3; no firm D call. V lost 5 bases, J lost 8 bases, and 14 bases lay in between. The CDR3 extends over 13 amino acids. Per germline, CDR1 SGHTA and CDR2 FQGTGA. The CDR3 loop reads CASSAENSVTQYF. Written as DNA, the CDR3 is TGTGCCAGCAGCGCCGAGAACAGTGTTACGCAGTATTTT.

The chain joins TRBV19 to TRBJ1-4; D gene uncertain. The V gene's germline CDR1 is LNHDA and CDR2 SQIVND (reference sequence). This CDR3 region has 11 residues. The V end was cut by 5 bases, the J end by 8 bases, with 6 bases between. CDR3 DNA sequence: TGTGCCAGTAGTTACAGCGAAAAACTGTTTTTT. Its translation is CASSYSEKLFF.

The chain links TRBV28 to TRBJ1-2; D gene ambiguous. From germline, CDR1 is MDHEN and CDR2 SYDVKM. There are 12 residues in the CDR3. Trimming took off 6 bases at V and 4 bases at J, with 9 bases between the two ends. The CDR3 reads CASSGDSYGYTF. The DNA for the CDR3 is TGTGCCAGCAGCGGGGATTCCTATGGCTACACCTTC.

The CDR3 reads CASSLVRGNTEAFF. For the CDR3, the DNA is TGTGCCAGCAGCTTAGTTCGGGGGAACACTGAAGCTTTCTTT. V and J are TRBV7-8 and TRBJ1-1; the D is unclear. Trimming took 1 base from V and 1 from J, leaving 7 bases between them. Germline CDR1 is SGHVS and CDR2 is FQNEAQ. The CDR3 covers 14 residues. Based on the CDR3 plus reference TRBV7-8 and TRBJ1-1, the full variable domain is GAGVSQSPRYKVAKRGQDVALRCDPISGHVSLFWYQQALGQGPEFLTYFQNEAQLDKSGLPSDRFFAERPEGSVSTLKIQRTQQEDSAVYLCASSLVRGNTEAFFGQGTRLTVV.

The J gene is TRBJ1-1, the V gene TRBV12-5; D gene unclear. Germline loops: CDR1 LGHNT, CDR2 FRNRAP. V lost 1 base, J lost 4 bases, and 10 bases lay in between. The length of the CDR3 is 14 residues. CDR3 loop: CASGLGEGGTEAFF. CDR3 in DNA: TGTGCTAGTGGTTTGGGTGAGGGTGGCACTGAAGCTTTCTTT.

The chain has TRBV28 and TRBJ1-5; 8 nucleotides align to TRBD1. V gave up 5 bases and J gave up 4 bases; unmatched junction bases: 4. The CDR3 covers 14 residues. Germline V gene data show CDR1 as MDHEN and CDR2 as SYDVKM. The DNA of the CDR3 is TGTGCCAGCAGTGCCACAGGGGGGAATCAGCCCCAGCATTTT. Amino acid sequence: CASSATGGNQPQHF.

This sequence joins TRBV7-2 and TRBJ1-6, with 7 positions matching TRBD1. The CDR3 spans 15 residues. J was trimmed by 2 bases and V by 4 bases; bases with no gene match: 2. In germline, CDR1 is SGHTA, CDR2 FQGNSA. For the CDR3, the DNA is TGTGCCAGCAGCTACAGGGGAACCTATAATTCACCCCTCCACTTT. It translates to CASSYRGTYNSPLHF.

The chain has TRBV7-3 and TRBJ2-2, with TRBD2 identical over 11 bases. Trimming removed 1 base from V and 3 bases from J; junction bases left unmatched: 22. The CDR3 length is 23 residues. Germline V gives CDR1 SGHTA, CDR2 FQGTGA. This chain's CDR3 is CASSLSGLLWLAGGGLYTGELFF. The CDR3 bases are TGTGCCAGCAGCTTAAGCGGCCTTTTGTGGCTAGCGGGAGGAGGACTTTACACCGGGGAGCTGTTTTTT.

The rearrangement links TRBV28 to TRBJ2-7; 13 bases align to TRBD2. From germline, CDR1 is MDHEN and CDR2 SYDVKM. This CDR3 spans 15 amino acids. V trimming: 5 bases; J trimming: 4 bases; junction bases outside the gene matches: 5. Written as DNA, the CDR3 is TGTGCCAGCAGTACCCCGACTAGCGGGAGGTACGAGCAGTACTTC. Its protein product is CASSTPTSGRYEQYF.

This chain joins TRBV20-1 and TRBJ2-1; 8 bases map to TRBD2. The germline V gene encodes CDR1 DFQATT and CDR2 SNEGSKA (reference sequence). This CDR3 contains 15 residues. J was trimmed by 0 bases and V by 4 bases; bases with no gene match: 5. This CDR3 is CSAIERESSYNEQFF. For the CDR3, the DNA is TGCAGTGCTATTGAGCGGGAGAGCTCCTACAATGAGCAGTTCTTC.

The CDR3 DNA sequence: TGTGCCAGCAGCGTAGGAACGGGAGGGCCTTACACCGGGGAGCTGTTTTTT. It encodes CASSVGTGGPYTGELFF. V is TRBV9 and J is TRBJ2-2; 8 bases agree with TRBD2. Germline assignment: CDR1 SGDLS and CDR2 YYNGEE. V lost 0 bases, J lost 3 bases, and 7 bases stayed unmatched. The CDR3 has 17 amino acids.

The rearrangement links TRBV29-1 to TRBJ2-3, with 7 bases that match TRBD1. Germline lookup yields CDR1 SQVTM and CDR2 ANQGSEA. The CDR3 extends over 14 amino acids. Germline trimming cut 3 bases from V and 4 bases from J; bases unmatched to any gene: 7. CDR3 loop: CSVEIPQGADTQYF. The DNA for the CDR3 is TGCAGCGTTGAGATCCCCCAGGGGGCAGATACGCAGTATTTT.

In nucleotides, the CDR3 is TGCAGCGCTCCGGAGACGGGCACTGAAGCTTTCTTT. Translating gives CSAPETGTEAFF. The chain uses TRBV29-1 and TRBJ1-1; D gene uncertain. CDR1 and CDR2 from the germline V gene are SQVTM and ANQGSEA. The CDR3 extends over 12 amino acids. V lost 7 bases and J lost 4, with 13 bases in between.